The TCR beta chain described here comes from a study of blood T cell repertoires in COVID-19. Repertoires were generated with immunoSEQ multiplex PCR, while TCRdb's copy carries only in-frame clones and drops some. The table lists about 160,000 clones, approximately 85% of them singletons, with roughly 8% in the top ten. CDR3 length equals 15 residues. The J segment lost 2 bases and the V segment lost 7 bases, leaving 7 bases of the junction unmatched. Germline CDR1 reads SNHLY; CDR2 reads FYNNEI. The sequence was collected from a woman aged 55-70 years with COVID-19, enrolled during active disease. The specimen was peripheral blood. The J gene is TRBJ1-5, the V gene TRBV2; TRBD1 matches 8 bases. The CDR3 DNA follows: TGTGCCAGCAACCCTTCGACAGGGGGCAATCAGCCCCAGCATTTT. It is translated as CASNPSTGGNQPQHF.